These T cell receptor beta chains were read from a single sample in a study of PD-1 blockade in mismatch repair-deficient tumors. The table came from immunoSEQ multiplex PCR; TCRdb's copy has only in-frame clones and leaves some out. Among approximately 79,000 clones listed, around 80% were seen once. Sequences were derived from peripheral blood, sampled 44 weeks after starting pembrolizumab. All receptors come from an adult with mismatch repair-deficient cancer. Both conserved end residues are part of each CDR3. Fields, in order: V gene, J gene, clone size, D gene, CDR3 length, CDR3 DNA, CDR3 protein. A D gene is named only where the DNA matches it firmly. Size tells how often a clone was seen (once, few, many) or the class of an expanded clone, and some rows leave it out.

>TRBV27|TRBJ2-5|.|TRBD2|15
TGTGCCAGCAGGGGACTAGCGGGAGGGAGAGAGACCCAGTACTTC
CASRGLAGGRETQYF
>TRBV14|TRBJ2-3|once|.|16
TGTGCCAGCAGCCAAGAAGGGCAGGGGAGCACAGATACGCAGTATTTT
CASSQEGQGSTDTQYF
>TRBV11-2|TRBJ2-7|.|.|15
TGTGCCAGCAGCCGTTTGGCTCGCCGATTCTACGAGCAGTACTTC
CASSRLARRFYEQYF
>TRBV19|TRBJ2-7|.|TRBD1|14
TGTGCCAGTAGTATGGGCCAGGGGGCCTACGAGCAGTACTTC
CASSMGQGAYEQYF
>TRBV7-3|TRBJ2-5|.|.|16
TGTGCCAGCAGCCCCAGAGCGAGAGACCCCGGGGAGACCCAGTACTTC
CASSPRARDPGETQYF
>TRBV11-2|TRBJ2-7|.|TRBD2|15
TGTGCCAGCAGCTTACGGCTAGCGGGAGCCTACGAGCAGTACTTC
CASSLRLAGAYEQYF
>TRBV6-4|TRBJ1-5|few|.|13
TGTGCCAGCAGTGAACAGGCGGGACAGCCCCAGCATTTT
CASSEQAGQPQHF
>TRBV6-1|TRBJ1-3|.|.|15
TGTGCCAGCAGTGAAGGCCGGTACTCTGGAAACACCATATATTTT
CASSEGRYSGNTIYF
>TRBV15|TRBJ1-1|.|.|16
TGTGCCACCAGCAGAGATAGGGCAGGGGCGGGCACTGAAGCTTTCTTT
CATSRDRAGAGTEAFF
>TRBV14|TRBJ1-2|.|TRBD1|16
TGTGCCAGCAGCCCTGACAGGGGGCGAAGCGGCTATGGCTACACCTTC
CASSPDRGRSGYGYTF
>TRBV28|TRBJ2-5|.|TRBD2|16
TGTGCCAGCAGTTTGGGACTAGCGGGAGGCCAAGAGACCCAGTACTTC
CASSLGLAGGQETQYF
>TRBV7-9|TRBJ1-2|.|.|16
TGTGCCAGCAGCCCCAGTCAGGGGACAATTAACTATGGCTACACCTTC
CASSPSQGTINYGYTF
>TRBV7-6|TRBJ2-1|once|.|16
TGTGCCAGCAGCTTAGGCCCTAGTACCGAATACAATGAGCAGTTCTTC
CASSLGPSTEYNEQFF
>TRBV19|TRBJ1-1|.|TRBD1|13
TGTGCCAGTAGCCGGGACAGGGGCACTGAAGCTTTCTTT
CASSRDRGTEAFF
>TRBV4-2|TRBJ2-7|.|.|13
TGTGCCAGCAGCTTGGAGTCCTTTAACGAGCAGTACTTC
CASSLESFNEQYF
>TRBV9|TRBJ2-7|.|TRBD1|18
TGTGCCAGCAGCGCACTCCCCGGGACAGGGATCCCCTCCTACGAGCAGTACTTC
CASSALPGTGIPSYEQYF
>TRBV14|TRBJ2-1|once|TRBD1|16
TGTGCCAGCAGCCAGGACAGGGGGCGGTCCTACAATGAGCAGTTCTTC
CASSQDRGRSYNEQFF
>TRBV7-9|TRBJ2-5|.|.|16
TGTGCCAGCAGCTTAGAGGGGGTAGGACCCCAAGAGACCCAGTACTTC
CASSLEGVGPQETQYF
>TRBV2|TRBJ2-7|.|.|13
TGTGCCAGCCGACTGGGACTGTACTACGAGCAGTACTTC
CASRLGLYYEQYF
>TRBV5-4|TRBJ1-2|.|.|12
TGTGCCAGCAGTTCAGGGGTCTATGGCTACACCTTC
CASSSGVYGYTF
>TRBV28|TRBJ1-2|.|.|13
TGTGCCAGCAGTTATACAGGGCGAAAGGGCTACACCTTC
CASSYTGRKGYTF
>TRBV5-1|TRBJ2-2|few|.|13
TGCGCCAGCAGATTTTTGGACACCGGGGAGCTGTTTTTT
CASRFLDTGELFF
>TRBV19|TRBJ2-7|.|TRBD2|14
TGTGCCAGTACCAGGACTAGCGGGAGTTACGAGCAGTACTTC
CASTRTSGSYEQYF
>TRBV30|TRBJ2-1|.|.|13
TGTGCCTGGGGGGACGAAAGGTACAATGAGCAGTTCTTC
CAWGDERYNEQFF
>TRBV18|TRBJ2-2|.|TRBD1|17
TGTGCCAGCTCACCTCGACAGGGTTTGGGGAACGCCGGGGAGCTGTTTTTT
CASSPRQGLGNAGELFF
>TRBV6-1|TRBJ2-1|.|TRBD2|15
TGTGCCAGCAGGGAACTAGCGGGAGGGCCTAGTGAGCAGTTCTTC
CASRELAGGPSEQFF
>TRBV2|TRBJ1-1|.|TRBD1|15
TGTGCCAGCAGTGTTGACAGGGGGCGAAACACTGAAGCTTTCTTT
CASSVDRGRNTEAFF
>TRBV15|TRBJ1-5|few|.|13
TGTGCCACCAGCGAGTCCTCGGGTCAGCCCCAGCATTTT
CATSESSGQPQHF
>TRBV11-1|TRBJ2-7|.|TRBD2|16
TGTGCCAGCAGCTTATCTTCGGGACTAGCGAACTACGAGCAGTACTTC
CASSLSSGLANYEQYF
>TRBV9|TRBJ2-5|.|TRBD2|16
TGTGCCAGCAGCGTAGGACTAGCGGGAGGTAAAGAGACCCAGTACTTC
CASSVGLAGGKETQYF
>TRBV6-5|TRBJ1-2|.|TRBD1|12
TGTGCCAGCAAACCGACAGGGGGCGGCTACACCTTC
CASKPTGGGYTF
>TRBV7-9|TRBJ2-1|.|TRBD2|16
TGTGCCAGCAGCTCTCCGGGACTAGCGGGAGGCAATGAGCAGTTCTTC
CASSSPGLAGGNEQFF
>TRBV6-5|TRBJ2-5|.|.|14
TGTGCCAGCAGTTACTCGAACAGGGAAGAGACCCAGTACTTC
CASSYSNREETQYF
>TRBV9|TRBJ2-3|.|TRBD2|17
TGTGCCAGCAGCGTAGAGGGGACTAGCGGGAGCACAGATACGCAGTATTTT
CASSVEGTSGSTDTQYF
>TRBV7-2|TRBJ2-1|.|.|15
TGTGCCAGCAGCTCTTGGGGGAGCTCCTACAATGAGCAGTTCTTC
CASSSWGSSYNEQFF
>TRBV27|TRBJ2-3|.|TRBD2|16
TGTGCCAGCAGTTTAGGCGGGACTAGCGGGATAGATACGCAGTATTTT
CASSLGGTSGIDTQYF
>TRBV10-3|TRBJ2-1|.|TRBD2|15
TGTGCCATCAGCGGCCGACTAGCGGGAGATAATGAGCAGTTCTTC
CAISGRLAGDNEQFF
>TRBV27|TRBJ2-2|medium-sized|TRBD2|15
TGTGCCAGCAGGACTAGCGGGGGTAACACCGGGGAGCTGTTTTTT
CASRTSGGNTGELFF
>TRBV10-3|TRBJ2-7|few|.|14
TGTGCCATCGGCTACCCGGAGAACCCCTACGAGCAGTACTTC
CAIGYPENPYEQYF
>TRBV7-2|TRBJ2-5|.|.|14
TGTGCCAGCAGCCAGACTAGTCGCGGGGGCGCCCAGTACTTC
CASSQTSRGGAQYF